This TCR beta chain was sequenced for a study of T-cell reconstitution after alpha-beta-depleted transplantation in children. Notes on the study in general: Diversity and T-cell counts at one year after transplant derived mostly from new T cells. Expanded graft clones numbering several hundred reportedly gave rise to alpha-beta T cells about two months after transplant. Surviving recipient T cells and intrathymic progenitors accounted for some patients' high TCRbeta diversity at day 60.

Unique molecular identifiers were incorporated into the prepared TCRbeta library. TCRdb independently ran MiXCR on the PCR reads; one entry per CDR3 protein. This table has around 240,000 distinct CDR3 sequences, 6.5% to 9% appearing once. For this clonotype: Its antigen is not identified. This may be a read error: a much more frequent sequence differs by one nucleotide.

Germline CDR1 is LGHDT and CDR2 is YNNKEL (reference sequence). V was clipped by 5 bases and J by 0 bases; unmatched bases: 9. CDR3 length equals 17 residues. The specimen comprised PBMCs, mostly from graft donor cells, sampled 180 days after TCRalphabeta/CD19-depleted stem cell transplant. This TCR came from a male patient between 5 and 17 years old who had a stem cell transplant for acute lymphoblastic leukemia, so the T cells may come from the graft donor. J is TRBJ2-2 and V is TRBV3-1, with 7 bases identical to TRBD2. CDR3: CASSKELALSNTGELFF. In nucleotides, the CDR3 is TGTGCCAGCAGCAAGGAACTAGCGCTTTCGAACACCGGGGAGCTGTTTTTT.